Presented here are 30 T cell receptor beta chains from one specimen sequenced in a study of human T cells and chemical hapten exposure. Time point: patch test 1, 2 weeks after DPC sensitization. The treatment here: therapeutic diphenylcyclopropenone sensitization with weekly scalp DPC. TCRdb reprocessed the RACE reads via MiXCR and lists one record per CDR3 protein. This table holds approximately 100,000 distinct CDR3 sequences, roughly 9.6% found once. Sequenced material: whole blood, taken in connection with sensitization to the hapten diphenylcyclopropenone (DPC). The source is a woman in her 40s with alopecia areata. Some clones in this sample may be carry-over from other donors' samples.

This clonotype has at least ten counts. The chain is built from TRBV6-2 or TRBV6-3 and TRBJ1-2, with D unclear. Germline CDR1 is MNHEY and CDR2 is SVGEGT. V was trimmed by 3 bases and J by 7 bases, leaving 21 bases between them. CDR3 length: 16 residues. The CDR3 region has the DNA TGTGCCAGCAGTTATTCCCTACATAAGCCAGACCTTGGCTACACCTTC. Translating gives CASSYSLHKPDLGYTF.

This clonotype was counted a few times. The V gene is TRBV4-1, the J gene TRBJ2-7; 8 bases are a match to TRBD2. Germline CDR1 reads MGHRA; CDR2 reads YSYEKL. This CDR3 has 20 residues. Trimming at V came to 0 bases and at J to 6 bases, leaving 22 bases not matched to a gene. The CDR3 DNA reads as TGCGCCAGCAGCCAAGATCGGGTCCGGGGGGTAGCGGGGCTTCCGCTCGAGCAGTACTTC. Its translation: CASSQDRVRGVAGLPLEQYF.

The CDR3 region is CASSPLAGANTEAFF. CDR3 coding DNA: TGTGCCAGCTCACCATTGGCGGGCGCGAACACTGAAGCTTTCTTT. The chain combines TRBV18 with TRBJ1-1; D remains ambiguous. Germline assignment: CDR1 KGHSH and CDR2 LQKENI. V lost 2 bases and J lost 1, with 11 bases in between. CDR3 length equals 15 residues.

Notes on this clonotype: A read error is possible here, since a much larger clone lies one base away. The chain's CDR3 is CATSDGDKGLPKGGYTF. The CDR3 DNA reads TGTGCCACCAGTGATGGCGACAAGGGGTTGCCTAAGGGCGGCTACACCTTC. The chain couples TRBV24-1 to TRBJ1-2, with D possibly being TRBD1 (5 bases). The CDR3 covers 17 residues. Germline CDR1 reads KGHDR; CDR2 reads SFDVKD. Deletions cut 3 bases from V and 8 bases from J, with 24 bases between.

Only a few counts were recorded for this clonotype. The CDR3 DNA follows: TGCAGCGTTCCGCTTCCCGGGACAGGGGGTTTAGGGGAGCAGTACTTC. This encodes CSVPLPGTGGLGEQYF. J is TRBJ2-7 and V is TRBV29-1; TRBD1 agrees at 11 bases. V was clipped by 5 bases and J by 7 bases; unmatched bases: 16. CDR1 SQVTM and CDR2 ANQGSEA come from the germline V gene. This CDR3 has 16 residues.

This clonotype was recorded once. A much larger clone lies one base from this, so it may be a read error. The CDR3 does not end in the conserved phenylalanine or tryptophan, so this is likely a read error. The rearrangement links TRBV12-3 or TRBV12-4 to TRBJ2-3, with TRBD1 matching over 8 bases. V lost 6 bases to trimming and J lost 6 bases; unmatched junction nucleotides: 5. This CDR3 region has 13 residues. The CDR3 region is CASSPGGADTQYS. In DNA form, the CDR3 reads TGTGCCAGCAGCCCAGGGGGCGCGGATACGCAGTATTCT.

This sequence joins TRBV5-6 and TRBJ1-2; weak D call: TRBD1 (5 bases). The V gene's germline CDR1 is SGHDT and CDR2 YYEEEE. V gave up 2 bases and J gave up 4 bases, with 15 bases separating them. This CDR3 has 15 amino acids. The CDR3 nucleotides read TGTGCCAGCAGCTTACCGGGACGGAGAACCTATGGCTACACCTTC. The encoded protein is CASSLPGRRTYGYTF.

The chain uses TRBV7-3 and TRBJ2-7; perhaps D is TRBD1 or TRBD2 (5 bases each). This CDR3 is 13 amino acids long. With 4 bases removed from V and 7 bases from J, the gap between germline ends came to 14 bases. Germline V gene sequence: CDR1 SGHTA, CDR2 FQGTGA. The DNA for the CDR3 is TGTGCCAGCAGCTCCTTCGGGGCTCGGGAGCAGTACTTC. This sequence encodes CASSSFGAREQYF.

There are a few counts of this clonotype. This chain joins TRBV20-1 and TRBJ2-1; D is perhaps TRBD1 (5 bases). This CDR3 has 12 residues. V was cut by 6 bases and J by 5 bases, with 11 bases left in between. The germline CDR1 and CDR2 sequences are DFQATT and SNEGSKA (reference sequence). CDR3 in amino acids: CSAGVSHNEQFF. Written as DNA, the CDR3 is TGCAGTGCAGGGGTTAGCCACAATGAGCAGTTCTTC.

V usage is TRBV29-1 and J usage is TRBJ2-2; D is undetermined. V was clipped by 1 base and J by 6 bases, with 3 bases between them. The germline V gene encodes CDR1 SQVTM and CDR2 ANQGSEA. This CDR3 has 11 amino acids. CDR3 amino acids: CSVEGAGELFF. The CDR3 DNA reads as TGCAGCGTTGAAGGTGCCGGGGAGCTGTTTTTT.

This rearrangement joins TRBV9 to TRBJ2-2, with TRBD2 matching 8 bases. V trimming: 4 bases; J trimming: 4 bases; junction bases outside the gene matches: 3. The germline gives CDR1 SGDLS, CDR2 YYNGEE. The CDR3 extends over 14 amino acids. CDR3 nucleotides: TGTGCCAGCAGCAAACTAGCGGTCACCGGGGAGCTGTTTTTT. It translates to CASSKLAVTGELFF.

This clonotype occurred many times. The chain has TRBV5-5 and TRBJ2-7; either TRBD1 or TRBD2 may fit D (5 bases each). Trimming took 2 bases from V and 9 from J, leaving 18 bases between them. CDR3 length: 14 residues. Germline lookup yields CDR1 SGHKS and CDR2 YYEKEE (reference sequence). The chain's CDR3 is CASSFRPGTPGQYF. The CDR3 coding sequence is TGTGCCAGCAGCTTTCGACCCGGGACCCCGGGGCAGTACTTC.

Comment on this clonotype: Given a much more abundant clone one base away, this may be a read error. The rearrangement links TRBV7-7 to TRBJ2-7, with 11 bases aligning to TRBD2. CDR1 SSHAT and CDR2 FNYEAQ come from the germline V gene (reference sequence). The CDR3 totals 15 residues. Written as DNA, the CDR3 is TGTGTCAGCAGCCACGGGACTAGCGGAGAATACGAGCAGTACTTC. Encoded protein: CVSSHGTSGEYEQYF.

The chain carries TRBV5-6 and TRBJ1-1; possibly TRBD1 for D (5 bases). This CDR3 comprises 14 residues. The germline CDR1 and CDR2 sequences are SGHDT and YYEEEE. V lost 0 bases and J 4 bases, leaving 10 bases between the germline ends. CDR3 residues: CASSLEQATTEAFF. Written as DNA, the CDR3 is TGTGCCAGCAGCTTGGAACAGGCGACCACTGAAGCTTTCTTT.

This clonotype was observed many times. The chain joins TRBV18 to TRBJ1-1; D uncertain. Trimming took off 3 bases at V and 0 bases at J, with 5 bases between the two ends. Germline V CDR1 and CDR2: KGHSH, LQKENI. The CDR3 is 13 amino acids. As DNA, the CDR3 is TGTGCCAGCTCACCGGGCATGAACACTGAAGCTTTCTTT. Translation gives CASSPGMNTEAFF. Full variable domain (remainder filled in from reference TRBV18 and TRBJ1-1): NAGVMQNPRHLVRRRGQEARLRCSPMKGHSHVYWYRQLPEEGLKFMVYLQKENIIDESGMPKERFSAEFPKEGPSILRIQQVVRGDSAAYFCASSPGMNTEAFFGQGTRLTVV.

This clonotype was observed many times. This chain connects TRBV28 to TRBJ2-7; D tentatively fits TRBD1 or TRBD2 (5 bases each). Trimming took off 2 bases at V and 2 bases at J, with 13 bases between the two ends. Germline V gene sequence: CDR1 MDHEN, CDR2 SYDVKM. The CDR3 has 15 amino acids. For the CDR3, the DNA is TGTGCCAGCAGTTTACTGAGGGACGGCACCTACGAGCAGTACTTC. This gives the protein CASSLLRDGTYEQYF.

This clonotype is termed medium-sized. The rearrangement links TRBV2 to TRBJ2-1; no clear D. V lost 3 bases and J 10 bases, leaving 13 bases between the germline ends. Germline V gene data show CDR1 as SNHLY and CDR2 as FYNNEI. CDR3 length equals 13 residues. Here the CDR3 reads CASSDWPPEEQFF. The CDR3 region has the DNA TGTGCCAGCAGTGACTGGCCCCCTGAGGAGCAGTTCTTC.

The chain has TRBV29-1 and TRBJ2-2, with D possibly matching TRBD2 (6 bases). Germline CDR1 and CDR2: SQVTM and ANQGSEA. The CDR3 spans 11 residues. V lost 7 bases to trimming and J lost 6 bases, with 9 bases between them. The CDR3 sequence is CSAGVAGELFF. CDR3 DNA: TGCAGCGCGGGGGTTGCCGGGGAGCTGTTTTTT.

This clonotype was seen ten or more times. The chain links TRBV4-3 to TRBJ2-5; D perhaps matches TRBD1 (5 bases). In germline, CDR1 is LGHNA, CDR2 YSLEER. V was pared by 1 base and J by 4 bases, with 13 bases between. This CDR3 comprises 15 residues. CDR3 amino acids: CASSQAGAAPETQYF. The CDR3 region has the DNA TGCGCCAGCAGCCAAGCTGGGGCAGCACCAGAGACCCAGTACTTC.

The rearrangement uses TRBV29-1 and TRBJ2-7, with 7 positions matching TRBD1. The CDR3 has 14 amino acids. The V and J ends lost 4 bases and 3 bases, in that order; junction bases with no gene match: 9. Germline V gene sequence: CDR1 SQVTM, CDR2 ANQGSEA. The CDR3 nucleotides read TGCAGCGTTGTCCCGACAGGGTTTTTCTACGAGCAGTACTTC. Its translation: CSVVPTGFFYEQYF.

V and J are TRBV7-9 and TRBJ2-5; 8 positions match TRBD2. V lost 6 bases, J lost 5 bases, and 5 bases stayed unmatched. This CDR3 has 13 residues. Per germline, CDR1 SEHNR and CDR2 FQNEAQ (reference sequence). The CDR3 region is CASSLGLVETQYF. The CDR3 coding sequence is TGTGCCAGCAGTCTGGGACTAGTTGAGACCCAGTACTTC. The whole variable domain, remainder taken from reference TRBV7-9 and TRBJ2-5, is DTGVSQNPRHKITKRGQNVTFRCDPISEHNRLYWYRQTLGQGPEFLTYFQNEAQLEKSRLLSDRFSAERPKGSFSTLEIQRTEQGDSAMYLCASSLGLVETQYFGPGTRLLVL.

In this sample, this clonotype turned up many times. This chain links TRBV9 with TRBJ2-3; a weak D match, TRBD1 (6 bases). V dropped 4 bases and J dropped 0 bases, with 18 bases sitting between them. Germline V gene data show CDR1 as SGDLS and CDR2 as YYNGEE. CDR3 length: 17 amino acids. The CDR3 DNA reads TGTGCCAGCAGCCAGAACATCAGGGGACAAAGCACAGATACGCAGTATTTT. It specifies CASSQNIRGQSTDTQYF.

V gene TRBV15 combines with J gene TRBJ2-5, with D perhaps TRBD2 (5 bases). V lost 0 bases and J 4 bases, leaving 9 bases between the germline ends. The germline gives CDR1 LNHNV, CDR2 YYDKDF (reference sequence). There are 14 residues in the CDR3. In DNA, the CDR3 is TGTGCCACCAGCAGAGATAGAGGGAGAGAGACCCAGTACTTC. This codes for CATSRDRGRETQYF.

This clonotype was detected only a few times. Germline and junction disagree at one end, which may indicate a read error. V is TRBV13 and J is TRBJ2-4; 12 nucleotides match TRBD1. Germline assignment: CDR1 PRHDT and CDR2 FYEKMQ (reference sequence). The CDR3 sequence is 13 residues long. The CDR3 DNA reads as TGTGCCAGCAGCTTCGCGGGACAGGGGGCCACGGACTTC. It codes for CASSFAGQGATDF.

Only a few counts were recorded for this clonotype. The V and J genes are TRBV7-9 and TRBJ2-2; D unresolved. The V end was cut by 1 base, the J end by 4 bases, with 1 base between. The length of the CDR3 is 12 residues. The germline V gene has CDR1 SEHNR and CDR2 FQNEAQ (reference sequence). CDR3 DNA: TGTGCCAGCAGCTTAGTCACCGGGGAGCTGTTTTTT. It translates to CASSLVTGELFF.

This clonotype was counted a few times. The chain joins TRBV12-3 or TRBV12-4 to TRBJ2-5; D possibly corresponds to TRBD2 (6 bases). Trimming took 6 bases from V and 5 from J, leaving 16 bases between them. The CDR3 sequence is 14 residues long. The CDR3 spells CASRDGARGETQYF. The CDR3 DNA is TGTGCCAGCAGGGATGGGGCCCGGGGGGAGACCCAGTACTTC.

The CDR3 DNA reads as TGTGCCATCAGTGGGCACAGGGGCATCCAAGAGACCCAGTACTTC. Its protein is CAISGHRGIQETQYF. The rearrangement joins TRBV10-3 to TRBJ2-5; 7 bases are a match to TRBD1. The germline gives CDR1 ENHRY, CDR2 SYGVKD. The V and J ends lost 4 bases and 1 base, in that order; junction bases with no gene match: 6. CDR3 size: 15 residues.

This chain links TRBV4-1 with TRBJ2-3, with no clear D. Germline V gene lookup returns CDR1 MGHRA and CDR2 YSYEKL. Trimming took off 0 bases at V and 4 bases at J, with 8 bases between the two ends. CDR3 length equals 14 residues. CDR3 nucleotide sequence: TGCGCCAGCAGCCAAGAACGGAGTTCAGATACGCAGTATTTT. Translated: CASSQERSSDTQYF.

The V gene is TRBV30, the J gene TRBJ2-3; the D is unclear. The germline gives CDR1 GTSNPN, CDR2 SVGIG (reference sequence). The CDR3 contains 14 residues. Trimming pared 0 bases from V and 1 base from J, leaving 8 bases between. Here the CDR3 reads CAWSVVGGTDTQYF. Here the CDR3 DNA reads TGTGCCTGGAGTGTAGTGGGCGGCACAGATACGCAGTATTTT.

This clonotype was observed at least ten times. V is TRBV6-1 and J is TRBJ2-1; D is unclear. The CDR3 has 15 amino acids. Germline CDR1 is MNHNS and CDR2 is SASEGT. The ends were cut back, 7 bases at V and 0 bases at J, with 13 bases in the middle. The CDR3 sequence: CASTPRRFSYNEQFF. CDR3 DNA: TGTGCCAGCACCCCAAGGAGATTCTCCTACAATGAGCAGTTCTTC.